This TCR beta chain was captured in a study of T cells in Graves' hyperthyroidism and ophthalmopathy. TCR beta CDR3 regions were amplified from RNA transcripts. An initial round of RT-PCR targeting the TCR CDR3 relied on the HTBI primer set. One entry per CDR3 protein, called by TCRdb with MiXCR from the multiplex PCR reads. The sample contains approximately 740,000 distinct CDR3 sequences, around 15% of which appear only once. General study points: Blood shared most expanded thyroid clonotypes above 0.001.

V was shortened by 4 bases and J by 5 bases, with 18 bases between the two germline ends. The germline gives CDR1 KGHSH, CDR2 LQKENI. The CDR3 is made up of 15 amino acids. This clonotype appeared many times. Its cognate antigen is unknown. Sequencing used blood. This clonotype was sampled from a woman aged 18 to 35 with Graves' hyperthyroidism. V gene TRBV18 combines with J gene TRBJ2-7; weak D call: TRBD1 (6 bases). The CDR3 sequence is CASSHRQDWVDEQYF. CDR3 nucleotide sequence: TGTGCCAGCTCACATCGACAGGATTGGGTCGACGAGCAGTACTTC.